Sequencing of this T cell receptor (beta chain) was carried out in a study of T cell responses to AZD1222 COVID-19 vaccine. Overall study results and limits: A rise in Spike-specific TCR breadth and depth followed two AZD1222 doses. All repertoire sampling was performed exclusively after the peak T cell response. The span of vaccine-associated CD4 TCRs extended across spike, with dominance at 160-218 and 743-854.

Generated by immunoSEQ multiplex PCR, the TCRdb table keeps only in-frame clones and is missing some. This table holds just over 90,000 clones, 80% to 90% found once. Second-dose timings of about 4 or about 12 weeks were pooled. To note about this clone: The antigen remains unidentified.

The V end was cut by 4 bases, the J end by 7 bases, with 8 bases between. CDR3 length: 13 residues. Germline V gene lookup returns CDR1 SGHTA and CDR2 FQGTGA. The chain couples TRBV7-3 to TRBJ1-6, with D hard to call. The sample consisted of peripheral blood, taken 28 days after the second AZD1222 dose. This clonotype was obtained from an adult who received the AZD1222 COVID-19 vaccine. The CDR3 bases are TGTGCCAGCAGCTCCAGCTCAAATTCACCCCTCCACTTT. Protein product: CASSSSSNSPLHF.